This is a list of T cell receptor beta chains from one sample in a study of sequential checkpoint blockade in melanoma. The protocol was immunoSEQ multiplex PCR, while the TCRdb copy is restricted to in-frame clones and leaves out a portion. This table has more than 5,500 clones, more than 20% appearing once. The sequencing here drew on tumor tissue (inferred from file names), taken from a patient given nivolumab and ipilimumab in sequence. The receptors originated from a human donor with melanoma. Each CDR3 is given with its conserved first and last residue. D genes are given only for firm matches. Only part of the rows carry a size: once, few, many, or a class if the clone is expanded.

CDR3 protein: CASSFLQGGTDTQYF; CDR3 DNA: TGCGCCAGCAGCTTTCTCCAGGGGGGCACAGATACGCAGTATTTT; D gene: TRBD1; clone size: NA; J gene: TRBJ2-3; V gene: TRBV5-1
CDR3 protein: CASSPSFNEQFF; CDR3 DNA: TGTGCCAGCAGTCCAAGTTTCAATGAGCAGTTCTTC; D gene: NA; clone size: NA; J gene: TRBJ2-1; V gene: TRBV28
CDR3 protein: CASSLGWQGATDTQYF; CDR3 DNA: TGTGCCAGCAGCTTGGGCTGGCAGGGGGCAACAGATACGCAGTATTTT; D gene: TRBD1; clone size: many; J gene: TRBJ2-3; V gene: TRBV11-3
CDR3 protein: CASSLGVGAVGNTIYF; CDR3 DNA: TGTGCCAGCAGCTTGGGCGTAGGGGCGGTTGGAAACACCATATATTTT; D gene: NA; clone size: many; J gene: TRBJ1-3; V gene: TRBV11-3
CDR3 protein: CASSFAGEVSEQYF; CDR3 DNA: TGCGCCAGCAGCTTTGCTGGGGAGGTTAGCGAGCAGTACTTC; D gene: NA; clone size: few; J gene: TRBJ2-7; V gene: TRBV5-1
CDR3 protein: CASRRGLAGYEQFF; CDR3 DNA: TGTGCCAGCAGACGAGGGCTAGCGGGGTATGAGCAGTTCTTC; D gene: TRBD2; clone size: NA; J gene: TRBJ2-1; V gene: TRBV6-8
CDR3 protein: CASRASPGLAPDTQYF; CDR3 DNA: TGTGCCAGCAGGGCGAGTCCGGGACTAGCGCCAGATACGCAGTATTTT; D gene: TRBD2; clone size: many; J gene: TRBJ2-3; V gene: TRBV11-3
CDR3 protein: CASRYRDGEILDTQYF; CDR3 DNA: TGCGCCAGCAGATACCGGGACGGAGAGATTTTGGATACGCAGTATTTT; D gene: NA; clone size: NA; J gene: TRBJ2-3; V gene: TRBV5-1
CDR3 protein: CGTWANYGYTF; CDR3 DNA: TGTGGCACGTGGGCTAACTATGGCTACACCTTC; D gene: NA; clone size: many; J gene: TRBJ1-2; V gene: TRBV6-4
CDR3 protein: CAISESGGGVTNYGYTF; CDR3 DNA: TGTGCCATCAGTGAGTCGGGCGGGGGGGTCACTAACTATGGCTACACCTTC; D gene: NA; clone size: NA; J gene: TRBJ1-2; V gene: TRBV10-3
CDR3 protein: CATSREGKARYGYTF; CDR3 DNA: TGTGCCACCAGCAGAGAGGGGAAGGCTCGTTATGGCTACACCTTC; D gene: NA; clone size: NA; J gene: TRBJ1-2; V gene: TRBV15
CDR3 protein: CASSPVGVEKLFF; CDR3 DNA: TGTGCCAGCTCACCAGTGGGCGTGGAAAAACTGTTTTTT; D gene: NA; clone size: NA; J gene: TRBJ1-4; V gene: TRBV18
CDR3 protein: CASRPGQAYVEQYF; CDR3 DNA: TGTGCCAGCAGACCGGGACAGGCCTATGTGGAGCAGTACTTC; D gene: TRBD1; clone size: medium-sized; J gene: TRBJ2-7; V gene: TRBV6-8
CDR3 protein: CASSLGPSGQFF; CDR3 DNA: TGCGCCAGCAGCTTGGGCCCGAGTGGGCAGTTCTTC; D gene: NA; clone size: few; J gene: TRBJ2-1; V gene: TRBV4-1
CDR3 protein: CSVEFLLGTDTQYF; CDR3 DNA: TGCAGCGTTGAATTTCTCTTGGGAACAGATACGCAGTATTTT; D gene: NA; clone size: NA; J gene: TRBJ2-3; V gene: TRBV29-1
CDR3 protein: CASSLEAYTDTQYF; CDR3 DNA: TGCGCCAGCAGCTTGGAGGCATACACAGATACGCAGTATTTT; D gene: NA; clone size: once; J gene: TRBJ2-3; V gene: TRBV5-1
CDR3 protein: CASRLTGQGYSGELFF; CDR3 DNA: TGCGCCAGCAGGCTAACGGGACAGGGGTACTCCGGGGAGCTGTTTTTT; D gene: TRBD1; clone size: NA; J gene: TRBJ2-2; V gene: TRBV5-1
CDR3 protein: CASSLGKSEGSREQFF; CDR3 DNA: TGTGCCAGCAGCTTAGGAAAAAGCGAAGGGTCACGCGAGCAGTTCTTC; D gene: NA; clone size: NA; J gene: TRBJ2-1; V gene: TRBV11-3
CDR3 protein: CASTDPAQGGTGETQYF; CDR3 DNA: TGTGCCAGCACCGACCCAGCCCAGGGGGGGACAGGAGAGACCCAGTACTTC; D gene: NA; clone size: NA; J gene: TRBJ2-5; V gene: TRBV9
CDR3 protein: CASSQTGGASGYTF; CDR3 DNA: TGTGCCAGCAGTCAAACAGGGGGCGCGTCGGGCTACACCTTC; D gene: TRBD1; clone size: few; J gene: TRBJ1-2; V gene: TRBV28
CDR3 protein: CASSLLAGVGTEAFF; CDR3 DNA: TGTGCCAGCAGCCTTCTGGCAGGGGTGGGCACTGAAGCTTTCTTT; D gene: NA; clone size: few; J gene: TRBJ1-1; V gene: TRBV11-3
CDR3 protein: CASSLERGLTNEKLFF; CDR3 DNA: TGTGCCAGCAGCCTAGAGAGAGGGTTAACTAATGAAAAACTGTTTTTT; D gene: NA; clone size: many; J gene: TRBJ1-4; V gene: TRBV11-3
CDR3 protein: CASSSKWGHTGELFF; CDR3 DNA: TGTGCCAGCAGCTCCAAGTGGGGCCACACCGGGGAGCTGTTTTTT; D gene: NA; clone size: medium-sized; J gene: TRBJ2-2; V gene: TRBV11-3
CDR3 protein: CATSRLGPLNEQFF; CDR3 DNA: TGTGCCACCAGCAGACTCGGTCCCCTCAATGAGCAGTTCTTC; D gene: NA; clone size: once; J gene: TRBJ2-1; V gene: TRBV15
CDR3 protein: CASSQDRSMNTEAFF; CDR3 DNA: TGTGCCAGCAGCCAAGACAGGTCCATGAACACTGAAGCTTTCTTT; D gene: NA; clone size: NA; J gene: TRBJ1-1; V gene: TRBV14
CDR3 protein: CAGGTDRGRETQYF; CDR3 DNA: TGTGCCGGGGGAACGGACAGGGGGAGAGAGACCCAGTACTTC; D gene: NA; clone size: few; J gene: TRBJ2-5; V gene: TRBV12-2
CDR3 protein: CASSEAPGQGDSGANVLTF; CDR3 DNA: TGTGCCAGCAGTGAGGCACCGGGACAGGGCGACTCTGGGGCCAACGTCCTGACTTTC; D gene: TRBD1; clone size: few; J gene: TRBJ2-6; V gene: TRBV9
CDR3 protein: CASSFGGFYEQYF; CDR3 DNA: TGTGCCAGCAGTTTCGGCGGTTTCTACGAGCAGTACTTC; D gene: NA; clone size: NA; J gene: TRBJ2-7; V gene: TRBV28
CDR3 protein: CASSFGRAIQETQYF; CDR3 DNA: TGTGCCAGCAGCTTTGGCCGAGCGATACAAGAGACCCAGTACTTC; D gene: NA; clone size: few; J gene: TRBJ2-5; V gene: TRBV7-6
CDR3 protein: CASSPLFKRGGDNEQFF; CDR3 DNA: TGTGCCAGCAGCCCTCTATTTAAGCGGGGGGGCGACAATGAGCAGTTCTTC; D gene: TRBD2; clone size: few; J gene: TRBJ2-1; V gene: TRBV28
CDR3 protein: CASSYADYNEQFF; CDR3 DNA: TGTGCCAGCAGTTACGCGGATTACAATGAGCAGTTCTTC; D gene: NA; clone size: few; J gene: TRBJ2-1; V gene: TRBV6-8
CDR3 protein: CASSIGQGGTEAFF; CDR3 DNA: TGTGCCAGCAGCATAGGACAGGGAGGGACTGAAGCTTTCTTT; D gene: TRBD1; clone size: NA; J gene: TRBJ1-1; V gene: TRBV11-3
CDR3 protein: CASSFWAETGMDTIYF; CDR3 DNA: TGTGCCAGCAGTTTCTGGGCGGAGACAGGGATGGACACCATATATTTT; D gene: TRBD1; clone size: NA; J gene: TRBJ1-3; V gene: TRBV28
CDR3 protein: CASSSTGDEQYF; CDR3 DNA: TGTGCCAGCAGTTCCACAGGCGACGAGCAGTACTTC; D gene: NA; clone size: NA; J gene: TRBJ2-7; V gene: TRBV9
CDR3 protein: CASSLGNFNSFVSGHNEQFF; CDR3 DNA: TGTGCCAGCAGCTTAGGGAACTTTAATTCCTTCGTTAGCGGCCACAATGAGCAGTTCTTC; D gene: NA; clone size: NA; J gene: TRBJ2-1; V gene: TRBV11-3
CDR3 protein: CASSQNRGHGYTF; CDR3 DNA: TGCGCCAGCAGCCAAAACAGGGGGCACGGCTACACCTTC; D gene: TRBD1; clone size: large; J gene: TRBJ1-2; V gene: TRBV4-1
CDR3 protein: CARSLGGPMNTEAFF; CDR3 DNA: TGTGCCAGAAGCTTGGGCGGTCCTATGAACACTGAAGCTTTCTTT; D gene: NA; clone size: many; J gene: TRBJ1-1; V gene: TRBV5-3
CDR3 protein: CASSNRDRGENTEAFF; CDR3 DNA: TGCGCCAGCAGCAACCGGGACAGGGGGGAAAACACTGAAGCTTTCTTT; D gene: TRBD1; clone size: NA; J gene: TRBJ1-1; V gene: TRBV5-1
CDR3 protein: CASSSGQGPGNTIYF; CDR3 DNA: TGCGCCAGCAGCTCGGGACAGGGCCCTGGAAACACCATATATTTT; D gene: TRBD1; clone size: NA; J gene: TRBJ1-3; V gene: TRBV5-1
CDR3 protein: CASSLQGTNTGELFF; CDR3 DNA: TGCGCCAGCAGCTTACAGGGGACGAACACCGGGGAGCTGTTTTTT; D gene: TRBD1; clone size: NA; J gene: TRBJ2-2; V gene: TRBV5-1
CDR3 protein: CASSYETVSLDTEAFF; CDR3 DNA: TGTGCCAGCAGTTATGAAACAGTTTCTTTAGACACTGAAGCTTTCTTT; D gene: NA; clone size: NA; J gene: TRBJ1-1; V gene: TRBV6-8
CDR3 protein: CASSSLAGGPLGLFF; CDR3 DNA: TGTGCCAGCAGTTCGCTAGCGGGGGGGCCTCTGGGCCTGTTTTTT; D gene: TRBD2; clone size: NA; J gene: TRBJ2-2; V gene: TRBV27